This TCR beta chain derives from a study of blood T cell repertoires in COVID-19. Study overall: Collection of acute and convalescent COVID-19 samples took place in the United States, Italy and Spain. T cells, B-cell-depleted T cells, or PBMCs supplied cDNA or gDNA.

The repertoire was sequenced with immunoSEQ multiplex PCR; TCRdb's copy has only in-frame clones and lacks some. In the table there are a few hundred thousand clones, 75% to 90% of which are singletons. Trimming stripped 0 bases from V and 0 bases from J, with 7 bases between. CDR3 length: 15 residues. The germline gives CDR1 SGHDT, CDR2 YYEEEE. The source of this sequence is a woman aged 18-29 years with acute or convalescent COVID-19. The sample was peripheral blood. This chain connects TRBV5-6 to TRBJ1-5; D unclear. The CDR3 loop is CASSLERYSNQPQHF. CDR3 nucleotide sequence: TGTGCCAGCAGCTTGGAGAGATATAGCAATCAGCCCCAGCATTTT. The whole variable domain, remainder taken from reference TRBV5-6 and TRBJ1-5, is DAGVTQSPTHLIKTRGQQVTLRCSPKSGHDTVSWYQQALGQGPQFIFQYYEEEERQRGNFPDRFSGHQFPNYSSELNVNALLLGDSALYLCASSLERYSNQPQHFGDGTRLSIL.